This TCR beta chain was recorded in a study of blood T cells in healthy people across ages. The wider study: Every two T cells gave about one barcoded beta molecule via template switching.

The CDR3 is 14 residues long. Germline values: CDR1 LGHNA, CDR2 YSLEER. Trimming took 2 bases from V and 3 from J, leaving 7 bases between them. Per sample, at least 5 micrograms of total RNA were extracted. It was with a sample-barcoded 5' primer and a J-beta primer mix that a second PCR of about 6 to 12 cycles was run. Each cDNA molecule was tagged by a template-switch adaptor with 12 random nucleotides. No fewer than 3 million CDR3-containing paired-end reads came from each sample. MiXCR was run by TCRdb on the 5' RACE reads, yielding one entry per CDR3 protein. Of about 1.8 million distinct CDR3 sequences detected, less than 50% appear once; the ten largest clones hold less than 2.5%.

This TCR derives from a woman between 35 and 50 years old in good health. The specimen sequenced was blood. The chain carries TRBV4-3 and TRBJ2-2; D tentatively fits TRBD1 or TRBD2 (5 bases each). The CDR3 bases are TGCGCCAGCAGCCAACTGGGGGACACCGGGGAGCTGTTTTTT. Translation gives CASSQLGDTGELFF.